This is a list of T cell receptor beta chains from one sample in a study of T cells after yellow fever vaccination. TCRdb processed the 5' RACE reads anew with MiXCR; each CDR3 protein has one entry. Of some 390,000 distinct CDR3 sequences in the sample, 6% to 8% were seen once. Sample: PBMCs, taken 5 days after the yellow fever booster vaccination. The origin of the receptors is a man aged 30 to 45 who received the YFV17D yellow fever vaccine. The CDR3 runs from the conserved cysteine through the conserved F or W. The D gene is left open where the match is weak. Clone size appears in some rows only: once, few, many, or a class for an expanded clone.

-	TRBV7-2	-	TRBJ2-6	CASSLEVVSGANVLTF	TGTGCCAGCAGCTTAGAAGTAGTTTCTGGGGCCAACGTCCTGACTTTC
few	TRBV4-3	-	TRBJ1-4	CASSQDSGKLFF	TGCGCCAGCAGCCAAGATTCGGGAAAACTGTTTTTT
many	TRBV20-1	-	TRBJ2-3	CSARPRSSTDTQYF	TGCAGTGCTAGGCCCAGATCTAGCACAGATACGCAGTATTTT
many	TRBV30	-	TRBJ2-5	CAGDPGIGTQYF	TGTGCCGGGGACCCGGGTATAGGGACCCAGTACTTC
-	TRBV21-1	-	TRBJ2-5	CASSKSRGRGETQYF	TGTGCCAGCAGCAAAAGCCGAGGGAGGGGAGAGACCCAGTACTTC
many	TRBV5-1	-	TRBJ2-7	CASGVEGVTYEQYF	TGCGCCAGCGGGGTTGAGGGAGTCACCTACGAGCAGTACTTC
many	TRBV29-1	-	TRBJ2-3	CSVEIGGGTDTQYF	TGCAGCGTTGAGATCGGGGGTGGCACAGATACGCAGTATTTT
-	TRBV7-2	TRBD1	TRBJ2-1	CASSLGTGVVQNEQFF	TGTGCCAGCAGCCTGGGGACAGGGGTAGTACAAAATGAGCAGTTCTTC
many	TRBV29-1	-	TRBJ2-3	CSVNLEDTQYF	TGCAGCGTGAACCTAGAAGATACGCAGTATTTT
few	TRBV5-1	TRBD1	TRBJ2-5	CASLSGTGYQETQYF	TGCGCCAGCCTATCCGGGACAGGTTACCAAGAGACCCAGTACTTC
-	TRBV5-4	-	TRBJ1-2	CASSPNRDLGYTF	TGTGCCAGCAGCCCAAACAGGGATCTTGGCTACACCTTC
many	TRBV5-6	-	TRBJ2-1	CASSGAGSSSYNEQFF	TGTGCCAGCAGCGGGGCTGGCTCGAGCTCCTACAATGAGCAGTTCTTC
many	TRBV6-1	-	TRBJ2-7	CATRAREGLYEQYF	TGTGCCACCCGTGCGCGAGAGGGCCTCTACGAGCAGTACTTC
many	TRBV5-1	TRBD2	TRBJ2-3	CASSMTSGKLGDTQYF	TGCGCCAGCAGCATGACTAGCGGGAAGCTGGGAGATACGCAGTATTTT
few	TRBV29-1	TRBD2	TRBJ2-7	CSVSPGGSEQYF	TGCAGCGTTAGTCCGGGAGGAAGCGAGCAGTACTTC
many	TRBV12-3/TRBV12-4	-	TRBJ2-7	CASSLPPSYEQYF	TGTGCCAGCAGTTTACCTCCCTCCTACGAGCAGTACTTC
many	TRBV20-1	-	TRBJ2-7	CSARDRALFGWEQYF	TGCAGTGCTAGAGATAGAGCGCTCTTTGGGTGGGAGCAGTACTTC
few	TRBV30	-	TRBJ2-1	CAWGTGNEQFF	TGTGCCTGGGGGACTGGCAATGAGCAGTTCTTC
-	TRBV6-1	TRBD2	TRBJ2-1	CASRSTGTSSYNEQFF	TGTGCCAGCAGGTCGACCGGGACTAGCTCCTACAATGAGCAGTTCTTC
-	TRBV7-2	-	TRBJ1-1	CASSLLSNTEAFF	TGTGCCAGCAGCTTATTGAGTAACACTGAAGCTTTCTTT
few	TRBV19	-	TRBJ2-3	CASSTGPKGTDTQYF	TGTGCCAGTAGTACCGGCCCTAAAGGGACAGATACGCAGTATTTT
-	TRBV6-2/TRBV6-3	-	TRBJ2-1	CASSTSFSKFF	TGTGCCAGCAGTACTAGCTTCAGTAAGTTCTTC
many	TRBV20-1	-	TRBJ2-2	CSPRDFSNTGELFF	TGCAGTCCCCGGGACTTCTCGAACACCGGGGAGCTGTTTTTT
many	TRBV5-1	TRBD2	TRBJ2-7	CASSLAPSGSAKQYF	TGCGCCAGCAGCTTGGCCCCTAGCGGGAGTGCGAAGCAGTACTTC
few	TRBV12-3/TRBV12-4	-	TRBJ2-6	CASSMKFHSGANVLTF	TGTGCCAGCAGTATGAAGTTTCACTCTGGGGCCAACGTCCTGACTTTC
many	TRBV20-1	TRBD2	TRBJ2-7	CSARGFGPSGSSNEQYF	TGCAGTGCTAGAGGTTTCGGACCTAGCGGGAGTTCCAACGAGCAGTACTTC
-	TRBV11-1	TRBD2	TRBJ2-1	CASSGFNGRARNEQFF	TGTGCCAGCAGCGGCTTCAACGGGAGGGCGAGGAATGAGCAGTTCTTC
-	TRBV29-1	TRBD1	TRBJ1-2	CSAYTGQGGGYTF	TGCAGCGCCTATACGGGACAGGGAGGAGGCTACACCTTC
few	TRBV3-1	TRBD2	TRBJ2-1	CASSQVLANRNEQFF	TGTGCCAGCAGCCAAGTACTAGCGAATCGGAATGAGCAGTTCTTC
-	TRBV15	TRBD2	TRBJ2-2	CATSRDLAGGAGELFF	TGTGCCACCAGCAGAGATTTAGCGGGAGGGGCCGGGGAGCTGTTTTTT
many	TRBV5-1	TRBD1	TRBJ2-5	CASSARPGGETQYF	TGCGCCAGCAGCGCCCGCCCAGGGGGAGAGACCCAGTACTTC
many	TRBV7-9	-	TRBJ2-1	CASRPTRGGSYNEQFF	TGTGCCAGCAGACCTACTCGCGGAGGCTCCTACAATGAGCAGTTCTTC
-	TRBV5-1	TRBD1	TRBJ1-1	CASSFADRGNTEAFF	TGCGCCAGCAGCTTCGCTGACAGGGGGAATACTGAAGCTTTCTTT
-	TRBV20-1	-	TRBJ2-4	CSATRGIGKNIQYF	TGCAGTGCTACACGAGGGATCGGCAAAAACATTCAGTACTTC
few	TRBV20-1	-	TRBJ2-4	CSARVGVSGHQYF	TGCAGTGCTAGAGTAGGAGTTTCGGGACATCAGTACTTC
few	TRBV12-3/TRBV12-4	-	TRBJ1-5	CASSFTRGPFPQPQHF	TGTGCCAGCAGTTTCACCAGGGGCCCTTTCCCGCAGCCCCAGCATTTT
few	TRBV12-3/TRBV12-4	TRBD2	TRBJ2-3	CASFTSGSRDTQYF	TGTGCCAGCTTTACTAGCGGGAGTCGGGATACGCAGTATTTT
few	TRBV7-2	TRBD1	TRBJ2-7	CASSFPGTGPSYEQYF	TGTGCCAGCAGCTTTCCCGGGACAGGGCCCTCCTACGAGCAGTACTTC
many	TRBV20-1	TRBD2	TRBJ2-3	CSATGTSRTDTQYF	TGCAGTGCTACTGGGACTAGCAGGACAGATACGCAGTATTTT
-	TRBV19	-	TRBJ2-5	CASSIEGFGLETQYF	TGTGCCAGTAGTATAGAAGGATTTGGGCTGGAGACCCAGTACTTC
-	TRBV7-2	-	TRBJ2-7	CASSPFTSGTRYEQYF	TGTGCCAGCAGTCCATTCACCTCCGGGACAAGGTACGAGCAGTACTTC
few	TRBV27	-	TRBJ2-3	CASSLRGQSTDTQYF	TGTGCCAGCAGTTTAAGAGGTCAGAGCACAGATACGCAGTATTTT
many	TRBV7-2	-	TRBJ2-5	CASSLGPTQTQYF	TGTGCCAGCAGCTTAGGGCCTACGCAGACCCAGTACTTC
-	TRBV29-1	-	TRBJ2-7	CSVGGYRPYEHYF	TGCAGCGTTGGAGGTTATCGCCCTTACGAGCATTACTTC
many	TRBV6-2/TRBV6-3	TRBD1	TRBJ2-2	CASSYAQGALGELFF	TGTGCCAGCAGTTATGCGCAGGGGGCCTTGGGGGAGCTGTTTTTT
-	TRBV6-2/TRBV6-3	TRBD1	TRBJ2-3	CASVQGDTDTQYF	TGTGCCTCAGTACAGGGGGACACAGATACGCAGTATTTT
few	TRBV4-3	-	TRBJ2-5	CASSPHQTSGAGETQYF	TGCGCCAGCAGCCCTCATCAAACATCAGGGGCTGGAGAGACCCAGTACTTC
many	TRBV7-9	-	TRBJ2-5	CASSLAQAPGTQYF	TGTGCCAGCAGCTTAGCGCAAGCGCCCGGGACCCAGTACTTC
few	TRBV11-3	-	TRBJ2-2	CASSLSRVTGELFF	TGTGCCAGCAGCTTATCCAGGGTAACCGGGGAGCTGTTTTTT
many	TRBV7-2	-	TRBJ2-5	CASSLEVKTQYF	TGTGCCAGCAGCTTAGAGGTCAAGACCCAGTACTTC